This TCR beta chain originates from a study of blood T cell repertoires in COVID-19. J lost 6 bases, V lost 4 bases, and 3 bases had no gene match. The CDR3 totals 14 residues. Looked up from germline, CDR1 is SGHRS and CDR2 is YFSETQ. Participants were aged 18 to 89 years, lived in 24 US areas, and enrolled virtually. Researchers sorted participants into cohorts using their self-reported clinical history. Repertoires were generated with immunoSEQ multiplex PCR, while TCRdb's copy carries only in-frame clones and drops some. The data hold 310,000 or so clones, with under 90% observed a single time. The TCR was taken from a woman aged 18 to 35 who had recovered from COVID-19. The sample consisted of PBMCs or T cells enriched from blood (not recorded which). The genes are TRBV5-1 and TRBJ1-4, with 10 bases identical to TRBD1. The chain's CDR3 is CASSGGTGDEKLFF. CDR3 nucleotides: TGCGCCAGCAGCGGCGGGACAGGGGATGAAAAACTGTTTTTT.